The 5 T cell receptor beta chains given below trace back to one sample, sequenced in a study of CXCR3-negative and CXCR3-positive naive CD8 T cells. Findings and caveats of the study: Relative to CXCR3-negative naive cells, CXCR3-positive naive cells had more hydrophobic TRB CDR3s.

Their target antigens are unknown. The TRB libraries of cDNA were built by UMI-labeled 5' RACE. For each CDR3 protein, TCRdb gives one entry from its re-call of the 5' RACE reads, without DNA. The sample table sets out fewer than 90,000 distinct CDR3 sequences. The specimen sequenced was naive CXCR3+ CD8+ T cells from blood. Stated subset: CD45RO-CCR7+CD27+CD95- naive CD8+ T cells expressing CXCR3 (TNR3+). The receptors stem from a human donor in good health. Some clones in this sample may be carry-over from other donors' samples.

J is TRBJ2-7 and V is TRBV20-1. The CDR3 has 13 residues. CDR1 and CDR2 from the germline V gene are DFQATT and SNEGSKA (reference sequence). The CDR3 loop is CSVPTGTSYEQYF.

V gene TRBV28 combines with J gene TRBJ2-3; the TCRdb call, TRBD2, lacks DNA for checking. The CDR3 contains 17 residues. Germline V gives CDR1 MDHEN, CDR2 SYDVKM. CDR3 sequence reads: CASTLLAGPETTDTQYF.

The chain combines TRBV3-1 with TRBJ2-6; the D gene TCRdb calls, TRBD2, cannot be checked with no DNA. CDR3 size: 17 residues. CDR1 LGHDT and CDR2 YNNKEL come from the germline V gene (reference sequence). CDR3 amino acids: CASSQGTSSSGANVLTF.

The J gene is TRBJ2-1, the V gene TRBV12-3 or TRBV12-4; the TCRdb call, TRBD2, lacks DNA for checking. The CDR3 contains 12 residues. CDR3 residues: CASRREDDEQFF.

The V call is TRBV4-1, the J call TRBJ2-3; TCRdb's D gene call, TRBD2, goes unchecked for lack of DNA. CDR1 is MGHRA, CDR2 YSYEKL, per germline. CDR3 length: 17 amino acids. Here the CDR3 reads CASSQESTSGRTDTQYF.